The 13 T cell receptor beta chains below were found in one sample sequenced in a study of T-cell memory formation after mild COVID-19. TCRdb independently ran MiXCR on the 5' RACE reads; one entry per CDR3 protein. The repertoire holds about 290,000 distinct CDR3 sequences, with 15% as singletons. Sequenced input: PBMCs or a T cell subset sorted from them (not recorded which). Receptor source: a man aged 18 to 30 who had mild COVID-19 (a few samples of this study predate the infection). Cell type and time point are not known.

This clonotype occurred a few times. The chain combines TRBV11-1 with TRBJ2-1, with 9 bases fitting TRBD1. CDR1 and CDR2 (germline): SGHAT, FQDESV (reference sequence). The CDR3 length is 15 residues. The V segment lost 3 bases and the J segment 4 bases; nucleotides outside the gene matches: 4. This chain's CDR3 is CASSLTGQGYNEQFF. The CDR3 region has the DNA TGTGCCAGCAGCTTGACGGGACAGGGTTACAATGAGCAGTTCTTC. Full variable domain (rest looked up from reference TRBV11-1 and TRBJ2-1): EAEVAQSPRYKITEKSQAVAFWCDPISGHATLYWYRQILGQGPELLVQFQDESVVDDSQLPKDRFSAERLKGVDSTLKIQPAELGDSAMYLCASSLTGQGYNEQFFGPGTRLTVL.

The gene calls are TRBV4-3 and TRBJ1-2, with 9 bases lining up with TRBD1. V was clipped by 5 bases and J by 5 bases; unmatched bases: 6. CDR1 and CDR2 (germline): LGHNA, YSLEER. CDR3 length equals 14 residues. The DNA for the CDR3 is TGCGCCAGCAGCAACCCGACAGGGGGGTATGGCTACACCTTC. This gives the protein CASSNPTGGYGYTF.

This rearrangement joins TRBV29-1 to TRBJ2-2; possibly TRBD1 for D (5 bases). Germline CDR1 is SQVTM and CDR2 is ANQGSEA. Trimming left V 3 bases short and J 3 bases short, with 11 bases between. The CDR3 is made up of 14 amino acids. For the CDR3, the DNA is TGCAGCGTTGATAGTGGGGCTGACACCGGGGAGCTGTTTTTT. This encodes CSVDSGADTGELFF.

The chain uses TRBV7-3 and TRBJ1-6; TRBD1 might be the D (5 bases). The CDR3 contains 16 residues. The germline V gene has CDR1 SGHTA and CDR2 FQGTGA. The V gene lost 0 bases and the J gene lost 5 bases, with 11 bases spanning the gap. The CDR3 region is CASSLTGRADNSPLHF. Written as DNA, the CDR3 is TGTGCCAGCAGCTTAACGGGCAGGGCAGATAATTCACCCCTCCACTTT.

This clonotype appeared a few times. The chain uses TRBV5-6 and TRBJ2-2; TRBD2 is a possible D gene (6 bases). CDR1 SGHDT and CDR2 YYEEEE come from the germline V gene. Trimming removed 3 bases at V and 1 base at J, with 13 bases between. This CDR3 has 16 amino acids. CDR3: CASSSRRGLNTGELFF. As DNA, the CDR3 is TGTGCCAGCAGCTCTCGACGGGGACTGAACACCGGGGAGCTGTTTTTT. The whole variable domain, filled in from reference TRBV5-6 and TRBJ2-2, reads DAGVTQSPTHLIKTRGQQVTLRCSPKSGHDTVSWYQQALGQGPQFIFQYYEEEERQRGNFPDRFSGHQFPNYSSELNVNALLLGDSALYLCASSSRRGLNTGELFFGEGSRLTVL.

In this sample, this clonotype turned up once. The chain joins TRBV20-1 to TRBJ1-4; TRBD1 matches 7 bases. J was trimmed by 5 bases and V by 3 bases; bases with no gene match: 15. This CDR3 is 17 amino acids long. Germline lookup yields CDR1 DFQATT and CDR2 SNEGSKA (reference sequence). Here the CDR3 reads CSASPAGGREGNEKLFF. CDR3 nucleotides: TGCAGTGCTAGCCCGGCAGGGGGTAGGGAGGGAAATGAAAAACTGTTTTTT.

The chain recombines TRBV7-2 with TRBJ2-5, with TRBD2 matching 9 bases. Germline V gene lookup returns CDR1 SGHTA and CDR2 FQGNSA. The CDR3 is 15 amino acids. The junction had 8 bases not matched to a gene; V was cut back by 4 bases and J by 5 bases. For the CDR3, the DNA is TGTGCCAGCAGCTCTTATAGCGGGGGAGGTGAGACCCAGTACTTC. This gives the protein CASSSYSGGGETQYF. The whole variable domain, filled in from reference TRBV7-2 and TRBJ2-5, reads GAGVSQSPSNKVTEKGKDVELRCDPISGHTALYWYRQSLGQGLEFLIYFQGNSAPDKSGLPSDRFSAERTGGSVSTLTIQRTQQEDSAVYLCASSSYSGGGETQYFGPGTRLLVL.

The rearrangement uses TRBV30 and TRBJ1-5; D uncertain. Trimming took 2 bases from V and 2 from J, leaving 10 bases between them. CDR3 size: 14 residues. Germline values: CDR1 GTSNPN, CDR2 SVGIG (reference sequence). This CDR3 is CAWSRVNGNQPQHF. The CDR3 nucleotides read TGTGCCTGGAGTAGGGTGAATGGCAATCAGCCCCAGCATTTT.

This clonotype was observed a few times. This rearrangement joins TRBV2 to TRBJ1-6; D gene unclear. Trimming cost V 4 bases and J 5 bases, with 9 bases left between them. The CDR3 extends over 14 amino acids. In germline, CDR1 is SNHLY, CDR2 FYNNEI. For the CDR3, the DNA is TGTGCCAGCAGTGTGGAGGAGGATAATTCACCCCTCCACTTT. Its protein is CASSVEEDNSPLHF.

The chain carries TRBV20-1 and TRBJ2-1; D is perhaps TRBD2 (7 bases). Germline assignment: CDR1 DFQATT and CDR2 SNEGSKA (reference sequence). V dropped 6 bases and J dropped 7 bases, with 22 bases sitting between them. CDR3 size: 15 residues. For the CDR3, the DNA is TGCAGTGCCCCGCCTGGAGCGCGGGGGCTTAATGAGCAGTTCTTC. This gives the protein CSAPPGARGLNEQFF.

The chain has TRBV7-9 and TRBJ2-3; TRBD2 aligns across 10 bases. V shed 5 bases, J shed 0 bases, and the junction held 17 bases outside the gene matches. This CDR3 region has 20 residues. Germline V gives CDR1 SEHNR, CDR2 FQNEAQ (reference sequence). This CDR3 is CASSPRDLSGGPPSTDTQYF. The DNA for the CDR3 is TGTGCCAGCAGCCCCCGGGACCTTAGCGGGGGGCCTCCTAGCACAGATACGCAGTATTTT.

The CDR3 here is CASSHPEGGSSYNSPLHF. CDR3 DNA sequence: TGCGCCAGCAGCCACCCCGAGGGAGGAAGCTCCTATAATTCACCCCTCCACTTT. V is TRBV4-1 and J is TRBJ1-6; D unclear. Germline CDR1 reads MGHRA; CDR2 reads YSYEKL. Trimming cost V 3 bases and J 0 bases, with 15 bases left between them. There are 18 residues in the CDR3.

The V and J genes are TRBV7-9 and TRBJ1-4, with 8 bases matching TRBD1. There are 14 residues in the CDR3. The germline CDR1 and CDR2 sequences are SEHNR and FQNEAQ (reference sequence). Germline trimming cut 5 bases from V and 8 bases from J; bases unmatched to any gene: 7. The CDR3 reads CASSRGQGGEKLFF. CDR3 bases: TGTGCCAGCAGCCGAGGACAGGGTGGAGAAAAACTGTTTTTT.